What follows are 4 T cell receptor beta chains derived from one specimen sequenced in a study of shared clonotypes between healthy human individuals. Terminally differentiated effector memory CD45RA+ cells were left out of the naive CD8 fraction, which was CD45RO-negative and positively selected for CCR7. Assay used: immunoSEQ multiplex PCR; TCRdb lists only in-frame clones, some missing. The sample contains under 2,000,000 clones, about 95% of which appear only once. Sequenced material: naive CD8+ T cells sorted from blood. These receptor sequences come from a man in his late teens or twenties in good health.

The chain combines TRBV7-8 with TRBJ1-6; maybe TRBD1 (5 bases). V shed 1 base and J shed 8 bases, with 12 bases lying between them. The CDR3 contains 15 residues. Germline V lookup: CDR1 SGHVS, CDR2 FQNEAQ. The CDR3 protein is CASSLDRRIDSPLHF. In DNA, the CDR3 is TGTGCCAGCAGCTTAGACAGGAGGATTGATTCACCCCTCCACTTT.

J is TRBJ2-7 and V is TRBV10-2, with D possibly matching TRBD2 (6 bases). The V end lost 2 bases, the J end lost 4 bases, and 18 bases lay between the germline ends. The CDR3 length is 16 residues. CDR1 and CDR2 (germline): WSHSY, SAAADI. CDR3 bases: TGCGCCAGCAGTGAGCTTGGAGGGGCCAAGGAATACGAGCAGTACTTC. It yields the protein CASSELGGAKEYEQYF.

V is TRBV10-1 and J is TRBJ2-2, with 9 positions matching TRBD2. V was clipped by 4 bases and J by 8 bases; unmatched bases: 14. Germline CDR1 is WNHNN and CDR2 is SYGVQD (reference sequence). The CDR3 sequence is 17 residues long. This CDR3 is CASSVGAGGYKEGELFF. The CDR3 bases are TGCGCCAGCAGTGTTGGAGCGGGGGGTTATAAGGAAGGGGAGCTGTTTTTT.

Details on this clone: The same CDR3 can be traced to other DNA sequences in this sample. The CDR3 DNA sequence: TGTGCCAGCAGTTACTCCGCGGGAAACACAGATACGCAGTATTTT. This encodes CASSYSAGNTDTQYF. The rearrangement joins TRBV6-5 to TRBJ2-3; D is possibly TRBD2 (6 bases). V lost 0 bases and J 2 bases, leaving 9 bases between the germline ends. This CDR3 region has 15 residues. Per the germline V gene, CDR1 is MNHEY and CDR2 is SVGAGI.